This T cell receptor (beta chain) was documented in a study of T cells in localized non-small cell lung cancer. Study-wide results and caveats: The study detected a median roughly 50 of the top 100 tumor clones in adjacent lung.

Clones were sequenced by immunoSEQ multiplex PCR, and TCRdb holds only the in-frame ones, with some missing. The sample carries tens of thousands of clones, 84% recorded once. Comments on this clone: Its antigen is not known. Other DNA sequences of this sample code for an identical CDR3.

CDR3 length: 16 residues. The V and J ends lost 3 bases and 7 bases, in that order; junction bases with no gene match: 12. Germline-derived CDR1 and CDR2 are SGHTA and FQGNSA. The sequence was collected from a man aged 40-75 years with stage II lung adenocarcinoma. The chain recombines TRBV7-2 with TRBJ1-5; 7 nucleotides match TRBD1. The input for sequencing was PBMCs, taken before any cancer treatment. CDR3 amino acids: CASSFSGTDIEQPQHF. The CDR3, as DNA: TGTGCCAGCAGCTTTTCCGGGACAGACATCGAGCAGCCCCAGCATTTT.